Listed here are 12 T cell receptor beta chains from one sample, sequenced in a study of tumor-infiltrating lymphocytes in primary liver carcinoma. DNA and RNA were both co-extracted from about 20-30 mg of bulk tissue that had not been sorted. A constant-region primer served to make TCR beta cDNA from around 540 ng total RNA. It was through three nested multiplex PCR rounds of slightly modified ARM-PCR that TCR beta libraries arose. Rounds one and two of PCR, each of roughly 10 cycles, were primed with TRBV1-TRBV30 forward primers and a C-beta reverse primer. TCRdb itself ran the multiplex PCR reads through MiXCR, one entry per CDR3 protein. The repertoire consists of fewer than 250,000 distinct CDR3 sequences, with 85% occurring once and the leading ten covering over 15%. The sequenced sample was tumor tissue from primary liver carcinoma. The receptors derive from a man in his forties with primary liver carcinoma and hepatitis B virus infection.

The CDR3 bases are TGTGCCAGCAGTCTTCCGGGACTGCCGAAACTGTTTTTT. Translation gives CASSLPGLPKLFF. This chain links TRBV28 with TRBJ1-4; possibly TRBD1 for D (5 bases). This CDR3 spans 13 amino acids. Between the trimmed V and J ends, which lost 5 bases and 11 bases, there was a span of 15 bases. Germline CDR1 is MDHEN and CDR2 is SYDVKM.

The J gene is TRBJ1-1, the V gene TRBV20-1; D might be TRBD1 (5 bases). The germline V and J ends were trimmed by 8 bases and 1 base, with 20 bases remaining between them. The CDR3 has 15 residues. The V gene's germline CDR1 is DFQATT and CDR2 SNEGSKA (reference sequence). The CDR3 loop reads CSSQQIQQANTEAFF. The CDR3 nucleotides are TGCAGTTCTCAACAAATCCAACAGGCGAACACTGAAGCTTTCTTT.

This chain connects TRBV7-8 to TRBJ2-3, with 14 bases that match TRBD2. The CDR3 is 16 amino acids. Trimming took 4 bases from V and 11 from J; bases not matched to a gene: 11. The germline gives CDR1 SGHVS, CDR2 FQNEAQ. The CDR3 spells CASSSPWTSGRSKQYF. The CDR3 nucleotides read TGTGCCAGCAGCTCCCCCTGGACTAGCGGGAGGAGTAAGCAGTATTTT.

A single count supports this clonotype. A junction end diverges from the germline sequence, so it may reflect a read error. The CDR3 loop is CSVEEGGRGELFF. DNA for the CDR3: TGCAGCGTTGAAGAGGGGGGTCGGGGTGAGCTGTTCTTC. The chain has TRBV29-1 and TRBJ2-1, with TRBD2 as a possible D gene (6 bases). Per germline, CDR1 SQVTM and CDR2 ANQGSEA. CDR3 length: 13 amino acids.

This clonotype was observed many times. Written as DNA, the CDR3 is TGTGCCAGCAGCTTGGGACTAGCGGGAGGGACGAACACCGGGGAGCTGTTTTTT. The encoded protein is CASSLGLAGGTNTGELFF. V gene TRBV5-4 combines with J gene TRBJ2-2; 14 bases match TRBD2. From germline, CDR1 is SGHNT and CDR2 YYREEE (reference sequence). The CDR3 length is 18 residues. J was trimmed by 0 bases and V by 0 bases; bases with no gene match: 1.

Details on this clonotype: The conserved final phenylalanine or tryptophan is absent from the CDR3, which likely points to a read error. The chain uses TRBV5-4 and TRBJ1-1; 7 bases agree with TRBD1. Germline V gene sequence: CDR1 SGHNT, CDR2 YYREEE (reference sequence). The CDR3 consists of 13 residues. J gave up 7 bases and V 3 bases, and 6 bases lay outside the gene matches. Here the CDR3 reads CASSSGGGIEAFL. Written as DNA, the CDR3 is TGTGCCAGCAGCTCAGGGGGAGGCATTGAAGCTTTCTTA.

The chain links TRBV6-2 or TRBV6-3 to TRBJ2-1; D is undetermined. Trimming took off 0 bases at V and 13 bases at J, with 16 bases between the two ends. CDR1 and CDR2 from the germline V gene are MNHEY and SVGEGT. The CDR3 is made up of 14 amino acids. CDR3: CASSYSSISYDQFF. The CDR3 DNA reads as TGTGCCAGCAGTTACTCCTCCATCTCCTACGATCAGTTCTTC.

With respect to this clonotype: The final CDR3 position lacks the conserved phenylalanine or tryptophan, pointing to a likely read error. The chain recombines TRBV4-1 with TRBJ1-6, with TRBD1 matching over 9 bases. This CDR3 has 17 residues. The germline V gene encodes CDR1 MGHRA and CDR2 YSYEKL. The CDR3 spells CASSQDRGQGRNSPLHL. In DNA form, the CDR3 reads TGCGCCAGCAGCCAAGATCGGGGACAGGGCCGGAATTCACCGCTCCACTTA.

This chain connects TRBV5-4 to TRBJ2-2, with 9 bases aligning to TRBD2. The CDR3 has 18 amino acids. Germline V gives CDR1 SGHNT, CDR2 YYREEE (reference sequence). V gave up 4 bases and J gave up 6 bases; unmatched junction bases: 16. The CDR3 sequence is CASSNGRNRASGAGELFF. In DNA form, the CDR3 reads TGTGCCAGCAGCAATGGGCGAAATAGGGCTAGCGGGGCCGGGGAGCTGTTTTTT.

This clonotype has only one observation. An end of the junction does not agree with germline; a read error may underlie this. This chain connects TRBV6-2 or TRBV6-3 to TRBJ1-5; D might be TRBD1 (6 bases). Germline CDR1 reads MNHEY; CDR2 reads SVGEGT. This CDR3 region has 14 residues. CDR3 amino acids: CASTLVEGDQLQHF. The DNA for the CDR3 is TGTGCCAGCACCCTGGTGGAGGGGGATCAGCTCCAGCATTTT.

Worth noting for this clonotype: Compared with germline, one end of the junction differs, possibly owing to a read error. The chain joins TRBV5-6 to TRBJ1-5, with 10 bases that match TRBD1. The CDR3 is made up of 16 amino acids. Germline assignment: CDR1 SGHDT and CDR2 YYEEEE. This CDR3 is CASGLGGQGRHQPKYF. The CDR3 DNA sequence: TGTGCCAGCGGCTTGGGGGGACAGGGGAGGCATCAGCCCAAGTATTTT. The full variable domain, its missing parts supplied by reference TRBV5-6 and TRBJ1-5, is DAGVTQSPTHLIKTRGQQVTLRCSPKSGHDTVSWYQQALGQGPQFIFQYYEEEERQRGNFPDRFSGHQFPNYSSELNVNALLLGDSALYLCASGLGGQGRHQPKYFGDGTRLSIL.

This clonotype has a count of ten or more. J is TRBJ1-1 and V is TRBV29-1; no reliable D call. Germline V CDR1 and CDR2: SQVTM, ANQGSEA. V was trimmed by 4 bases and J by 6 bases, leaving 15 bases between them. The CDR3 covers 13 residues. CDR3 sequence reads: CSVGSGSIAEAFF. The DNA for the CDR3 is TGCAGCGTTGGATCGGGCAGCATAGCTGAAGCTTTCTTT.